This section outlines one TCR beta chain sequence together with its context. Its antigen is as yet unknown. The data are from a study of cytomegalovirus exposure and HLA in healthy donors. Study background: The 120 validation repertoires, a later analysis reported, used the same platform as the 550 to 700 repertoires from the first cohort. Regarding the study as a whole: It was 164 TCR beta chains that were listed as cytomegalovirus-associated. Subsequent analysis of the 100 to 150 validation repertoires found a tendency for first-cohort TCR clusters to co-occur. Confirmation in vitro established that a few CMV-associated chains were specific for CMV antigens.

Measured with immunoSEQ multiplex PCR; TCRdb has only the in-frame clones, and not every one. The table includes 150,000 to 200,000 clones, approximately 84% detected once. Looked up from germline, CDR1 is SGHKS and CDR2 is YYEKEE (reference sequence). V dropped 1 base and J dropped 6 bases, with 10 bases sitting between them. CDR3 length: 14 residues. The chain has TRBV5-5 and TRBJ2-2; D gene uncertain. The clonotype comes from a woman aged 18-30 years in good health and CMV-seropositive. Sequences were obtained from PBMCs. The CDR3 DNA is TGTGCCAGCAGCTTGATATCTCGAGCCGGGGAGCTGTTTTTT. Its translation: CASSLISRAGELFF.